This TCR beta chain was profiled in a study of control samples from healthy donors and cancer patients. Method: immunoSEQ multiplex PCR; TCRdb's copy keeps in-frame clones and lacks some. Found here are around 30,000 clones, 93% of them singletons; the top ten hold about 1.5%. The ends were cut back, 3 bases at V and 4 bases at J, with 19 bases in the middle. CDR1 SGHDT and CDR2 YYEEEE come from the germline V gene. CDR3 length equals 16 residues. The sample comprised PBMCs. This TCR came from a man aged 35-49 years with colorectal cancer. The chain joins TRBV5-6 to TRBJ1-1; possibly TRBD1 for D (6 bases). DNA of the CDR3: TGTGCCAGCAGCTCTATACTCCAGGGGAAGGGCACTGAAGCTTTCTTT. Translation: CASSSILQGKGTEAFF.